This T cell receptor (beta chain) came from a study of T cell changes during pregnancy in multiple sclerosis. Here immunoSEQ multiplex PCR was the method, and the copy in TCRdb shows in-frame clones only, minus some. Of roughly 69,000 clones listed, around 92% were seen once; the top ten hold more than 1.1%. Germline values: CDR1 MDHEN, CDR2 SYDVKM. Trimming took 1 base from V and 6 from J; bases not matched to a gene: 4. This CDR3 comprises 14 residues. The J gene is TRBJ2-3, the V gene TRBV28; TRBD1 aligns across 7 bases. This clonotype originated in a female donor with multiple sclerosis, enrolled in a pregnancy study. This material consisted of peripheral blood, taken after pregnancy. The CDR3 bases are TGTGCCAGCAGTTTATCTGGGACAGCCGATACGCAGTATTTT. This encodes CASSLSGTADTQYF.